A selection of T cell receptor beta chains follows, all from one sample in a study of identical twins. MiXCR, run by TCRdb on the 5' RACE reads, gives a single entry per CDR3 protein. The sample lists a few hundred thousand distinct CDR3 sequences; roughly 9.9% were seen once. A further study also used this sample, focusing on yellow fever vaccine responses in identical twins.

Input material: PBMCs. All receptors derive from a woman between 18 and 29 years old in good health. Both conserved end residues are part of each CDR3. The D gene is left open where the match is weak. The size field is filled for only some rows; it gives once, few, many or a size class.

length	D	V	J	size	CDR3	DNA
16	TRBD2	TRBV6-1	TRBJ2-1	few	CASAGGVAGGLNEQFF	TGTGCCAGCGCTGGTGGGGTAGCGGGGGGGCTCAATGAGCAGTTCTTC
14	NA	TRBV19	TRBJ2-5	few	CASTPWQGSETQYF	TGTGCCAGTACCCCCTGGCAGGGCAGTGAGACCCAGTACTTC
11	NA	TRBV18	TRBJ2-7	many	CASSGLDEQYF	TGTGCCAGCTCAGGACTGGACGAGCAGTACTTC
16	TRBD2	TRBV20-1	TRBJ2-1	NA	CSARGTSGYSYNEQFF	TGCAGTGCTAGAGGCACTAGCGGGTATTCTTACAATGAGCAGTTCTTC
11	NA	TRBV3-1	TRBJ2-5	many	CASSRTETQYF	TGTGCCAGCAGCCGCACGGAGACCCAGTACTTC
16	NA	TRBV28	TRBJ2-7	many	CASSPLGQGGSYEQYF	TGTGCCAGCAGTCCCCTTGGGCAGGGAGGCTCCTACGAGCAGTACTTC
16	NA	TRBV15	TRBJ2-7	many	CATSRDSTGSVYEQYF	TGTGCCACCAGCAGAGATTCGACAGGTAGCGTCTACGAGCAGTACTTC
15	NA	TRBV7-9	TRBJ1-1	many	CASIGWAENTEEAFF	TGTGCCAGCATAGGATGGGCGGAAAACACTGAGGAAGCTTTCTTT
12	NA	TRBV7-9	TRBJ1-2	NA	CASSSFGSSYTF	TGTGCCAGCAGCTCCTTTGGGTCTTCCTACACCTTC
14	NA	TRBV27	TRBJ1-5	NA	CASSLDSSAQPQHF	TGTGCCAGCAGCCTGGACAGCTCAGCCCAGCCCCAGCATTTT
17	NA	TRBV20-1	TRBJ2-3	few	CSAREFWDSPPPDTQYF	TGCAGTGCTAGAGAGTTTTGGGACTCTCCCCCTCCAGATACGCAGTATTTT
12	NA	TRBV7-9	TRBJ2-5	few	CASSSPEETQYF	TGTGCCAGCAGCTCCCCGGAAGAGACCCAGTACTTC
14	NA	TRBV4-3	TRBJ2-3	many	CASSTSRAADTQYF	TGCGCCAGCAGCACCTCACGGGCGGCAGATACGCAGTATTTT
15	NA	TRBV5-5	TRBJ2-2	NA	CASSRFTGSPGELFF	TGTGCCAGCAGCCGATTCACAGGGTCGCCCGGGGAGCTGTTTTTT
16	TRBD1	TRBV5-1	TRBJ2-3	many	CASSLKGQGLPDTQYF	TGCGCCAGCAGCTTGAAGGGACAGGGTTTGCCAGATACGCAGTATTTT
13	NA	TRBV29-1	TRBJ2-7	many	CSGGGGASYEQYF	TGCAGCGGAGGCGGCGGGGCGTCCTACGAGCAGTACTTC
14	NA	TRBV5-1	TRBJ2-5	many	CASSLDYRRETQYF	TGCGCCAGCAGCTTGGATTACAGGAGAGAGACCCAGTACTTC
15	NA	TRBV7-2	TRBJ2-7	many	CASSLAPGLDYEQYF	TGTGCCAGCAGCTTAGCTCCGGGCCTTGACTACGAGCAGTACTTC
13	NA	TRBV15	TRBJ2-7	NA	CATSTGRSYEQYF	TGTGCCACCAGCACTGGTCGCTCCTACGAGCAGTACTTC
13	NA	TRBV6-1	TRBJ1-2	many	CASSITAVYGYTF	TGTGCCAGCAGTATCACAGCGGTCTATGGCTACACCTTC
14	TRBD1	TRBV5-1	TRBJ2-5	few	CASSLSGGSETQYF	TGCGCCAGCAGCTTGTCAGGGGGCTCGGAGACCCAGTACTTC
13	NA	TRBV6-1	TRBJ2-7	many	CASSARQAVEQYF	TGTGCCAGCAGTGCACGACAGGCTGTCGAGCAGTACTTC
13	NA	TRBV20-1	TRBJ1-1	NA	CSAKDSLNTEAFF	TGCAGTGCTAAGGACAGCCTAAACACTGAAGCTTTCTTT
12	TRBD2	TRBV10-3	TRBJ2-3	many	CAISSLADTQYF	TGTGCCATCAGTTCACTAGCGGATACGCAGTATTTT
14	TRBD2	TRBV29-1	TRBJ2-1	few	CSVEGLAGHNEQFF	TGCAGCGTCGAGGGACTAGCGGGGCACAATGAGCAGTTCTTC
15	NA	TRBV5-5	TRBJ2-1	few	CASSLLRGSNNEQFF	TGTGCCAGCAGCTTGCTCAGGGGCTCGAACAATGAGCAGTTCTTC
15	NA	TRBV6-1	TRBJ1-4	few	CASRRFRDTNEKLFF	TGTGCCAGCAGAAGATTCCGGGACACTAATGAAAAACTGTTTTTT
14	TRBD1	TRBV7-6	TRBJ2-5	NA	CASSPGQGGQTQYF	TGTGCCAGCAGCCCGGGACAGGGGGGGCAGACCCAGTACTTC
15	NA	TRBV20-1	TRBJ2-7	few	CSANPSRGLLYEQYF	TGCAGTGCTAACCCTTCCAGGGGCCTCCTATACGAGCAGTACTTC
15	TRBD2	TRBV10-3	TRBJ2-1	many	CAISSSGGSYNEQFF	TGTGCCATCAGCTCGAGCGGGGGCTCCTACAATGAGCAGTTCTTC
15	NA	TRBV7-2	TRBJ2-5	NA	CASSPGQLGRETQYF	TGTGCCAGCAGCCCCGGACAGCTCGGCCGAGAGACCCAGTACTTC
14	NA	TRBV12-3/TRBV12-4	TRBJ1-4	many	CASSLSNSNEKLFF	TGTGCCAGCAGTCTTTCGAACTCTAATGAAAAACTGTTTTTT
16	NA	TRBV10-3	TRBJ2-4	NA	CAISLGEEGTKNIQYF	TGTGCCATCAGTCTCGGGGAAGAGGGGACCAAAAACATTCAGTACTTC
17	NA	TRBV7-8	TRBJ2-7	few	CASSHRRASDLPYEQYF	TGTGCCAGCAGCCACCGTAGGGCCTCGGACCTCCCTTACGAGCAGTACTTC
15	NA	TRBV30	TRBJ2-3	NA	CAWSDTSSSTDTQYF	TGTGCCTGGAGCGATACCTCCAGTAGCACAGATACGCAGTATTTT
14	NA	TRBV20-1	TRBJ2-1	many	CSSHRLAKYNEQFF	TGCAGCTCCCACAGGCTAGCGAAATACAATGAGCAGTTCTTC
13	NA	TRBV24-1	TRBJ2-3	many	CATSDLSTDTQYF	TGTGCCACCAGTGATCTAAGCACAGATACGCAGTATTTT